This is a list of T cell receptor beta chains from one sample in a study of Ad26.COV2.S vaccination and SARS-CoV-2 variants. The repertoire was sequenced with immunoSEQ multiplex PCR; TCRdb's copy has only in-frame clones and lacks some. The sample has some 350,000 clones, about 88% seen once. Sequencing was performed on peripheral blood, taken in a trial of Ad26.COV2.S vaccine versus placebo. Receptors were obtained from a person aged 18-60 years who received the Ad26.COV2.S COVID-19 vaccine or a placebo. CDR3s include the opening cysteine and the closing phenylalanine or tryptophan. Fields, in order: clone size, V gene, J gene, D gene, CDR3 DNA, CDR3 protein. D genes are given only for firm matches. Size values are once, few and many counts, or a class for expanded clones, and some rows have none.

>few|TRBV10-1|TRBJ1-3|-
TGCGCCAGCATCAAAGCTAGAACAGCTGGCTCTGGAAACACCATATATTTT
CASIKARTAGSGNTIYF
>-|TRBV4-1|TRBJ1-1|-
TGCGCCAGCAGCCATCTAAGGGTCCGGGCCCATAACACTGAAGCTTTCTTT
CASSHLRVRAHNTEAFF
>-|TRBV30|TRBJ2-2|-
TGTGCCTGGAGTAACCGGGGAGAGGGCACCGGGGAGCTGTTTTTT
CAWSNRGEGTGELFF
>-|TRBV13|TRBJ2-7|-
TGTGCCAGCAGCCCCCAACTAGGCTACGAGCAGTACTTC
CASSPQLGYEQYF
>-|TRBV5-5|TRBJ2-7|-
TGTGCCAGCAGCTTGGCATCAATGGGAGAGCAGTACTTC
CASSLASMGEQYF
>-|TRBV6-5|TRBJ1-3|-
TGTGCCAGCATCGACAGGTCCTCTGGAAACACCATATATTTT
CASIDRSSGNTIYF
>-|TRBV29-1|TRBJ1-5|-
TGCAGCGTTGAAGTAAGGGGAGGTCAGCCCCAGCATTTT
CSVEVRGGQPQHF
>-|TRBV29-1|TRBJ1-1|-
TGCAGCGTTGCGCACAGCTACACTGAAGCTTTCTTT
CSVAHSYTEAFF
>-|TRBV7-6|TRBJ1-1|-
TGTGCCAGCAGCTTAGCGGTCCAGGGCGAGACTGAAGCTTTCTTT
CASSLAVQGETEAFF
>-|TRBV24-1|TRBJ2-7|TRBD1
TGTGCCACCAGTGACAGGGGGACAGGCGACTTCTACGAGCAGTACTTC
CATSDRGTGDFYEQYF
>-|TRBV5-1|TRBJ2-1|-
TGCGCCAGCAGCTTGAATTGGGTGACAGATTCCTACAATGAGCAGTTCTTC
CASSLNWVTDSYNEQFF
>once|TRBV2|TRBJ2-7|TRBD1
TGTGCCAGCAGTGAAGCCTGGGACAGGTCCTACGAGCAGTACTTC
CASSEAWDRSYEQYF
>-|TRBV4-1|TRBJ1-6|-
TGCGCCAGCAGCCAAGCGCCTGGAACAATTAATTCACCCCTCCACTTT
CASSQAPGTINSPLHF
>-|TRBV4-3|TRBJ1-4|-
TGCGCCAGCAGCCAAGTGATGGGGGGGAGCAGGACTAATGAAAAACTGTTTTTT
CASSQVMGGSRTNEKLFF
>-|TRBV7-2|TRBJ1-1|-
TGTGCCAGCAGCTTAGGCCAGGGGCGGTACACTGAAGCTTTCTTT
CASSLGQGRYTEAFF
>-|TRBV24-1|TRBJ2-1|TRBD2
TGTGCCACCAGTACCAGCCTAGCGGGAGGTGGGGACAATGAGCAGTTCTTC
CATSTSLAGGGDNEQFF
>-|TRBV30|TRBJ1-5|TRBD1
TGTGCCTGGAGCCCGACCGGGACAGAGAGTTATCAGCCCCAGCATTTT
CAWSPTGTESYQPQHF
>-|TRBV7-6|TRBJ2-7|TRBD2
TGTGCCAGCAGCTTAGAATTCGGCGGGAGGGCCTACGAGCAGTACTTC
CASSLEFGGRAYEQYF
>-|TRBV6-4|TRBJ2-5|-
TGTGCCAGCAGTGAACGAGAGACCCAGTACTTC
CASSERETQYF
>-|TRBV7-8|TRBJ1-2|-
TGTGCCAGCAGCCACGGTGGATCGGCGGGAGACTATGGCTACACCTTC
CASSHGGSAGDYGYTF
>-|TRBV5-4|TRBJ2-2|TRBD1
TGTGCCAGCAGCTGGGGGGACAGGGGGCAGAACACCGGGGAGCTGTTTTTT
CASSWGDRGQNTGELFF
>-|TRBV19|TRBJ2-5|-
TGTGCCAGTGGGGCGAGGTACCAAGAGACCCAGTACTTC
CASGARYQETQYF
>-|TRBV5-6|TRBJ1-3|TRBD1
TGTGCCAGCAGCTTGGGCCCCGACAGGGGAAAAGGAAACACCATATATTTT
CASSLGPDRGKGNTIYF
>-|TRBV30|TRBJ1-3|-
TGTGCCTGGAGTGTTTTGGGTGGATTTTGGGGCCTCTCTGGAAACACCATATATTTT
CAWSVLGGFWGLSGNTIYF
>-|TRBV9|TRBJ2-7|TRBD1
TGTGCCAGCAGCGTAGCCCCGGGACAGGGGGCGGACGAGCAGTACTTC
CASSVAPGQGADEQYF
>-|TRBV6-4|TRBJ1-4|TRBD1
TGTGCCAGCAGCCCAAATCCGGGACAGGGGGCAAAAAGTGGGGAAAAACTGTTTTTT
CASSPNPGQGAKSGEKLFF
>-|TRBV6-5|TRBJ2-3|-
TGTGCCAGCAGTTACTCGGGACAAACAGATACGCAGTATTTT
CASSYSGQTDTQYF
>-|TRBV6-5|TRBJ1-2|TRBD1
TGTGCCAGCAGTCGACAGCGACAGGGAAATGGCTACACCTTC
CASSRQRQGNGYTF
>-|TRBV28|TRBJ2-1|TRBD2
TGTGCCAGCAGGCCCAAGCGGGATACCTACAATGAGCAGTTCTTC
CASRPKRDTYNEQFF